This T cell receptor beta chain was identified during a study of CD8+ T cells in alopecia areata. Study context: Severity scores in treated patients reflected the percentage of scalp affected. Study-level points and caveats: Tofacitinib significantly brought down scalp clonality and expanded CD8+ clones among top 100.

To note about this clone: No antigen is known for it.

Specified treatment: oral pan-JAK inhibitor, 5-10 mg twice daily. This CDR3 is 18 amino acids long. J lost 7 bases, V lost 3 bases, and 13 bases had no gene match. Extraction and reverse transcription of RNA yielded cDNA as the sequencing template. Profiling relied on immunoSEQ multiplex PCR, and the TCRdb table lists in-frame clones only, not all of them. The data contain more than 150,000 clones, roughly 53% of them seen just once; the ten biggest clones take up around 12%. This receptor was identified in a human donor with alopecia areata. The chain joins TRBV23-1 to TRBJ1-6, with TRBD1 identical over 9 bases. TRBV23-1 is marked as an open reading frame, function uncertain. The specimen was CD8+ T cells sorted from blood, collected at week 24, from a patient treated with tofacitinib. CDR3 in DNA: TGCGCCAGCAGTCATCATCGTTGCTACAGGGGGCCAAATTCACCCCTCCACTTT. This translates into CASSHHRCYRGPNSPLHF.